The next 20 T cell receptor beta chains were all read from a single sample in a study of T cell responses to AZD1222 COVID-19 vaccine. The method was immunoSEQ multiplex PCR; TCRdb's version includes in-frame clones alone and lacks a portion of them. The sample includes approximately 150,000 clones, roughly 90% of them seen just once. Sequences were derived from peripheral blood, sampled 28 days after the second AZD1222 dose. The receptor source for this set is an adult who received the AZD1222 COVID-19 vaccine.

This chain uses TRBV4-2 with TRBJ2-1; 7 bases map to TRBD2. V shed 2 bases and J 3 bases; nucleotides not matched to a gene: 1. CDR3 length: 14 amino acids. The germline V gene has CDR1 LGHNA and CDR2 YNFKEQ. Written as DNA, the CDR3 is TGTGCCAGCAGCCAACGGGGGGTCTACAATGAGCAGTTCTTC. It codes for CASSQRGVYNEQFF.

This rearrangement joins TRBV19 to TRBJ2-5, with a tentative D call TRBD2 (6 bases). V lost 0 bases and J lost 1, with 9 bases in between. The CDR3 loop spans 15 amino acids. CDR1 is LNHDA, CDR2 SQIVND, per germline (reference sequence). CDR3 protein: CASSIEGGIQETQYF. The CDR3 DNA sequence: TGTGCCAGTAGTATAGAGGGCGGGATCCAAGAGACCCAGTACTTC. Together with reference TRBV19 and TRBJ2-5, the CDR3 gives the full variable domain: DGGITQSPKYLFRKEGQNVTLSCEQNLNHDAMYWYRQDPGQGLRLIYYSQIVNDFQKGDIAEGYSVSREKKESFPLTVTSAQKNPTAFYLCASSIEGGIQETQYFGPGTRLLVL.

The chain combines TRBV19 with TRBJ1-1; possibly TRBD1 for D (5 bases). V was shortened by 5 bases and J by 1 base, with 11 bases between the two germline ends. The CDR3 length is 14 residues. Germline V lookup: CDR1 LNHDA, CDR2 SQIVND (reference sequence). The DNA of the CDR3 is TGTGCCAGTAGTCGGAGGGACGGGAACACTGAAGCTTTCTTT. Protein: CASSRRDGNTEAFF.

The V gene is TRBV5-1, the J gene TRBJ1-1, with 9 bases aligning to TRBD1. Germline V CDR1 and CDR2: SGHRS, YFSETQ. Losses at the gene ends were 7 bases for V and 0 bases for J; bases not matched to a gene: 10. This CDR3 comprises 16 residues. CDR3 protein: CASSSGTGSMNTEAFF. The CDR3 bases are TGCGCCAGCTCCTCCGGGACAGGGAGTATGAACACTGAAGCTTTCTTT. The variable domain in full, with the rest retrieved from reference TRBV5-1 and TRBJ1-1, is KAGVTQTPRYLIKTRGQQVTLSCSPISGHRSVSWYQQTPGQGLQFLFEYFSETQRNKGNFPGRFSGRQFSNSRSEMNVSTLELGDSALYLCASSSGTGSMNTEAFFGQGTRLTVV.

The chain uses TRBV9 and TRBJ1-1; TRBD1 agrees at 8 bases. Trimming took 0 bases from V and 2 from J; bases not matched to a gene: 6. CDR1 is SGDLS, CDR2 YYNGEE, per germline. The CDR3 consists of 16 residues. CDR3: CASSVVTGGTNTEAFF. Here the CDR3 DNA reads TGTGCCAGCAGCGTAGTAACAGGGGGGACAAACACTGAAGCTTTCTTT.

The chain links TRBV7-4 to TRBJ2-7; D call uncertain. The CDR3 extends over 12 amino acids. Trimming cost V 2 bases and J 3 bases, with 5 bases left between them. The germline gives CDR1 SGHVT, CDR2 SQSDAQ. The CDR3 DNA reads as TGTGCCAGCAGCTTAAGCCGCTACGAGCAGTACTTC. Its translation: CASSLSRYEQYF.

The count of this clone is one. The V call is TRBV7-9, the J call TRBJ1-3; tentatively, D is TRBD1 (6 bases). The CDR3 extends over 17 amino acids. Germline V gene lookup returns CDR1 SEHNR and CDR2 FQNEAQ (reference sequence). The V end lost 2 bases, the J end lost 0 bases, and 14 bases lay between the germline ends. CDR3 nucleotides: TGTGCCAGCAGCTTAACGGGGACAACCAGCTCTGGAAACACCATATATTTT. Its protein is CASSLTGTTSSGNTIYF.

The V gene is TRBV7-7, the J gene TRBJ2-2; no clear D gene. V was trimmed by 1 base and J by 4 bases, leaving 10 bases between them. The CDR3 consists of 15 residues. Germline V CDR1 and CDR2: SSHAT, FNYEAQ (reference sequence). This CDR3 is CASSLGGPSTGELFF. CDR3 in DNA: TGTGCCAGCAGCTTAGGTGGGCCGTCCACCGGGGAGCTGTTTTTT.

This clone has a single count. Written as DNA, the CDR3 is TGCGCCAGCAGCGATTTGACAGCGGGTTTGATTTACGAGCAGTACTTC. Encoded protein: CASSDLTAGLIYEQYF. The rearrangement links TRBV10-2 to TRBJ2-7; TRBD2 is a possible D gene (6 bases). Deletions cut 6 bases from V and 4 bases from J, with 22 bases between. Germline CDR1 and CDR2: WSHSY and SAAADI. CDR3 size: 16 residues.

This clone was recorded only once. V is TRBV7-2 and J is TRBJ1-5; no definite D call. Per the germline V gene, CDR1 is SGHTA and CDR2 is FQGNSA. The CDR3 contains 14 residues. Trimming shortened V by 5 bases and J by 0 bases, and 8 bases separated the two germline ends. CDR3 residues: CASSPIYSNQPQHF. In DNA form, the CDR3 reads TGTGCCAGCAGCCCGATATATAGCAATCAGCCCCAGCATTTT.

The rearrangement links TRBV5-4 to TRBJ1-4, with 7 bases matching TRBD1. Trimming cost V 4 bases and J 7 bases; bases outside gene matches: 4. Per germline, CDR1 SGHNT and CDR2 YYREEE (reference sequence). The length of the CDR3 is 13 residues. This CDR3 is CASSPQGGEKLFF. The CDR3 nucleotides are TGTGCCAGCAGCCCCCAGGGGGGTGAAAAACTGTTTTTT.

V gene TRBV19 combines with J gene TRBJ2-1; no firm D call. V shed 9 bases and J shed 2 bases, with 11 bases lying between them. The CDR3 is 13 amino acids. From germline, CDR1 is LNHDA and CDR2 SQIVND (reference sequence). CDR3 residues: CASSLSTYNEQFF. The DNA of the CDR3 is TGTGCCAGCTCACTATCGACCTACAATGAGCAGTTCTTC.

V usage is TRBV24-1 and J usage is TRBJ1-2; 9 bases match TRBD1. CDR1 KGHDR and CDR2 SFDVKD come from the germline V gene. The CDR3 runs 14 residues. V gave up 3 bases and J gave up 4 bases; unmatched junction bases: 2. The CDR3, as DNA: TGTGCCACCAGTGATGCGGACAGGGGCTATGGCTACACCTTC. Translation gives CATSDADRGYGYTF.

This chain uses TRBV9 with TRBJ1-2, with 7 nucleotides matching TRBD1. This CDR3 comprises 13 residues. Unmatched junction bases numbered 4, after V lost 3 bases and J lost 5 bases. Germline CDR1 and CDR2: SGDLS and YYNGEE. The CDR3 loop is CASSAGTAYGYTF. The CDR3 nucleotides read TGTGCCAGCAGCGCCGGGACAGCTTATGGCTACACCTTC. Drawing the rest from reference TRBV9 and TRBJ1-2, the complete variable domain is DSGVTQTPKHLITATGQRVTLRCSPRSGDLSVYWYQQSLDQGLQFLIQYYNGEERAKGNILERFSAQQFPDLHSELNLSSLELGDSALYFCASSAGTAYGYTFGSGTRLTVV.

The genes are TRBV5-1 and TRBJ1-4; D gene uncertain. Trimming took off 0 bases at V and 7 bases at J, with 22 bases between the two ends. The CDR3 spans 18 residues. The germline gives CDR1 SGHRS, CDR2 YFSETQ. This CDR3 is CASSLDYGNPRSSEKLFF. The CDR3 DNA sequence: TGCGCCAGCAGCTTGGATTATGGAAACCCCCGGTCGAGTGAAAAACTGTTTTTT.

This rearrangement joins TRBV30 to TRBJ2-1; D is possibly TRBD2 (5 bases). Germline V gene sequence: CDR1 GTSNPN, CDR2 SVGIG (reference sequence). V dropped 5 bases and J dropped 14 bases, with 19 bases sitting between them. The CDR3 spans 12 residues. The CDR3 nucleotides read TGTGCCTGGCAAGATACGGGATATAAGGAGTTCTTC. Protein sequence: CAWQDTGYKEFF.

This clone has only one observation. The CDR3 loop reads CASSSNAPDTQYF. DNA for the CDR3: TGTGCCAGCAGCTCCAACGCCCCGGATACGCAGTATTTT. The chain has TRBV7-3 and TRBJ2-3; D gene uncertain. CDR1 SGHTA and CDR2 FQGTGA come from the germline V gene. V was pared by 4 bases and J by 6 bases, with 11 bases between. The CDR3 totals 13 residues.

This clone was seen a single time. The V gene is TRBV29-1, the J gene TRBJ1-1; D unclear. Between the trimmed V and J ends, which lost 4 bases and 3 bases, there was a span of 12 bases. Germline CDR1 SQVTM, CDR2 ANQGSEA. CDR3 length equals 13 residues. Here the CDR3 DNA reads TGCAGCGTTGTGGAGACCCTTTACACTGAAGCTTTCTTT. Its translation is CSVVETLYTEAFF.

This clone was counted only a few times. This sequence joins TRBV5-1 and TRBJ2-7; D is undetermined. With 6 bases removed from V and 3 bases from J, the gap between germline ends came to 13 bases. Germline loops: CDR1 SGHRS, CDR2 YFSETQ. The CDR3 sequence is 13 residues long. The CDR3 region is CASNGPRNYEQYF. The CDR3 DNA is TGCGCCAGCAACGGCCCCAGGAACTACGAGCAGTACTTC.

The CDR3 region is CSGTSGRHYNEQFF. Here the CDR3 DNA reads TGCAGCGGAACTAGCGGGCGACACTACAATGAGCAGTTCTTC. This rearrangement joins TRBV29-1 to TRBJ2-1, with 9 bases identical to TRBD2. Trimming removed 7 bases from V and 3 bases from J; junction bases left unmatched: 7. The CDR3 contains 14 residues. Per germline, CDR1 SQVTM and CDR2 ANQGSEA.